This entry describes one TCR beta chain. Its antigen is as yet unknown. Generation of cDNA took place in eight separate reactions per sample. Following a re-call of the 5' RACE reads, TCRdb has one entry per CDR3 protein and lacks DNA. In total, the table holds about 160,000 distinct CDR3 sequences. The germline gives CDR1 WSHSY, CDR2 SAAADI. The CDR3 loop spans 12 amino acids. These data are taken from a study of monozygotic twins with inflammatory bowel disease. The template was total RNA from whole blood, with no T cell sorting. Study observations and caveats: Different T cell subtypes could not be distinguished. Other individuals had fewer clonotypes in common with IBD patients than with healthy twins, especially with disease activity.

The V call is TRBV10-2, the J call TRBJ2-7; TCRdb's D gene call, TRBD1, goes unchecked for lack of DNA. The sample comprised blood. This sequence originates from a human donor with ulcerative colitis or Crohn's disease, or a healthy co-twin of an affected twin (not recorded which). The CDR3 here is CASSEYRGEQYF.